This paragraph reports one TCR beta chain. Its cognate antigen is unknown. The CDR3 runs to 15 residues. V shed 6 bases, J shed 4 bases, and the junction held 9 bases outside the gene matches. Germline assignment: CDR1 MNHEY and CDR2 SMNVEV (reference sequence). The sample comes from a study of OX40 agonist ivuxolimab in advanced cancers. TCRdb keeps only in-frame clones here, not all; method: immunoSEQ multiplex PCR. This repertoire shows around 60,000 clones, 88% found once; its top ten account for 0.67%. Study findings and constraints: Averaged across samples, CD8+ T cells carried more expanded clones than CD4+ did. Patients with a partial response at 0.1-3.0 mg/kg had among the lowest clonal expansion.

The sequencing here drew on CD4+ or CD8+ T cells sorted from blood, taken in a trial of the OX40 agonist ivuxolimab. This chain links TRBV27 with TRBJ1-5; 7 bases match TRBD1. This clonotype originated in an adult with an advanced solid tumor such as melanoma, head and neck, liver or kidney cancer. The CDR3 loop reads CASRERQGGNQPQHF. The CDR3 DNA reads TGTGCCAGCAGAGAGAGACAGGGTGGAAATCAGCCCCAGCATTTT.